Below are 11 T cell receptor beta chains sequenced from a single sample in a study of shared clonotypes between healthy human individuals. Naive CD8 cells lacked CD45RO, underwent positive selection for CCR7 and left out terminally differentiated effector memory CD45RA+ cells. Repertoires were generated with immunoSEQ multiplex PCR, while TCRdb's copy carries only in-frame clones and drops some. The data hold about 2.2 million clones, with 90% to 95% observed a single time. The sample consisted of naive CD8+ T cells from PBMCs. The receptors shown here come from a man in his late teens or twenties in good health. Some clones in this sample may be carry-over from other donors' samples.

This clone was seen a single time. The chain is built from TRBV9 and TRBJ2-2; weak D call: TRBD2 (6 bases). V was cut by 4 bases and J by 1 base, with 17 bases left in between. The CDR3 is 17 residues long. The germline CDR1 and CDR2 sequences are SGDLS and YYNGEE. The CDR3 sequence: CASSLPNGGENTGELFF. The CDR3 DNA follows: TGTGCCAGCAGCCTCCCGAACGGGGGAGAGAACACCGGGGAGCTGTTTTTT.

V usage is TRBV19 and J usage is TRBJ1-2; unclear D gene. Germline V lookup: CDR1 LNHDA, CDR2 SQIVND (reference sequence). CDR3 length: 12 amino acids. With 1 base removed from V and 7 bases from J, the gap between germline ends came to 7 bases. The DNA of the CDR3 is TGTGCCAGTAGTATAGGTGCGGCTGGCTACACCTTC. It yields the protein CASSIGAAGYTF.

The chain recombines TRBV19 with TRBJ2-1, with D unresolved. Germline V gives CDR1 LNHDA, CDR2 SQIVND (reference sequence). Trimming left V 3 bases short and J 0 bases short, with 21 bases between. This CDR3 is built from 19 residues. Here the CDR3 DNA reads TGTGCCAGTAGTATGCTTAGCAGCCGATTTTACTCCTCCTACAATGAGCAGTTCTTC. This encodes CASSMLSSRFYSSYNEQFF.

Regarding this clone: Other DNA sequences in this sample translate to the same CDR3. This chain uses TRBV7-2 with TRBJ2-7, with D maybe TRBD2 (6 bases). Trimming removed 5 bases from V and 6 bases from J, with 8 bases in between. Germline V lookup: CDR1 SGHTA, CDR2 FQGNSA. The CDR3 is 11 residues long. CDR3 sequence (DNA): TGTGCCAGCAGCCTGCGGGGCGAGCAGTACTTC. Its protein is CASSLRGEQYF. The full variable domain, completed using reference TRBV7-2 and TRBJ2-7, is GAGVSQSPSNKVTEKGKDVELRCDPISGHTALYWYRQSLGQGLEFLIYFQGNSAPDKSGLPSDRFSAERTGGSVSTLTIQRTQQEDSAVYLCASSLRGEQYFGPGTRLTVT.

The rearrangement joins TRBV28 to TRBJ2-7; D possibly matches TRBD1 or TRBD2 (5 bases each). Germline loops: CDR1 MDHEN, CDR2 SYDVKM. With 2 bases removed from V and 7 bases from J, the gap between germline ends came to 12 bases. The CDR3 extends over 13 amino acids. CDR3 region: CASSLMGPKEQYF. CDR3 in DNA: TGTGCCAGCAGTTTAATGGGACCAAAAGAGCAGTACTTC.

The genes are TRBV5-1 and TRBJ1-1; D call uncertain. Germline V gene sequence: CDR1 SGHRS, CDR2 YFSETQ. The CDR3 consists of 14 residues. Trimming removed 0 bases at V and 3 bases at J, with 9 bases between. The CDR3 DNA is TGCGCCAGCAGCTTGGCCATTGGAGACACTGAAGCTTTCTTT. Translated: CASSLAIGDTEAFF.

The V call is TRBV11-2, the J call TRBJ2-1; no clear D. CDR3 length: 16 amino acids. Germline CDR1 is SGHAT and CDR2 is FQNNGV. V gave up 4 bases and J gave up 0 bases, with 13 bases separating them. CDR3: CASSSPTRNSYNEQFF. The CDR3 DNA sequence: TGTGCCAGCAGCTCCCCTACTCGGAACTCCTACAATGAGCAGTTCTTC.

The chain employs TRBV28 and TRBJ1-1, with no clear D. Per the germline V gene, CDR1 is MDHEN and CDR2 is SYDVKM. Trimming took 3 bases from V and 5 from J, leaving 7 bases between them. CDR3 length equals 12 residues. CDR3 bases: TGTGCCAGCAGTTTTGACGGAACTGAAGCTTTCTTT. Its protein product is CASSFDGTEAFF.

The rearrangement joins TRBV7-6 to TRBJ2-2; no definite D call. Deletions cut 1 base from V and 3 bases from J, with 3 bases between. Germline V gene lookup returns CDR1 SGHVS and CDR2 FNYEAQ. The CDR3 is 13 amino acids. CDR3 region: CASSLGHTGELFF. CDR3 bases: TGTGCCAGCAGCTTAGGGCACACCGGGGAGCTGTTTTTT.

In the case of this clone: Other DNA sequences from this sample encode an identical CDR3 as well. The chain employs TRBV6-5 and TRBJ2-7, with unresolved D. The CDR3 consists of 13 residues. Germline-derived CDR1 and CDR2 are MNHEY and SVGAGI. V shed 0 bases and J shed 2 bases, with 5 bases lying between them. Written as DNA, the CDR3 is TGTGCCAGCAGTTACTCTTATACCTACGAGCAGTACTTC. Protein product: CASSYSYTYEQYF.

This chain links TRBV6-5 with TRBJ1-1, with unresolved D. CDR3 length: 14 amino acids. V gave up 0 bases and J gave up 6 bases, with 11 bases separating them. From germline, CDR1 is MNHEY and CDR2 SVGAGI. The CDR3 protein is CASSYSIASAEAFF. CDR3 DNA: TGTGCCAGCAGTTACTCGATAGCTTCGGCTGAAGCTTTCTTT.